This T cell receptor (beta chain) was sequenced during a study of technical replicates of blood from a handful of donors. The table came from immunoSEQ multiplex PCR; TCRdb's copy has only in-frame clones and leaves some out. Counted here are tens of thousands of clones, approximately 95% occurring once; the ten biggest clones make up under 0.3%. This CDR3 contains 12 residues. V lost 3 bases to trimming and J lost 11 bases; unmatched junction nucleotides: 6. The germline gives CDR1 LNHDA, CDR2 SQIVND (reference sequence). The gene calls are TRBV19 and TRBJ1-1, with 7 bases fitting TRBD1. What was sequenced was T cells isolated from PBMCs. The clonotype was recovered from a human donor in good health. Written as DNA, the CDR3 is TGTGCCAGTAGTATTGCAGGGGGAAGGGCTTTCTTT. Protein sequence: CASSIAGGRAFF. The variable domain in full, with the rest retrieved from reference TRBV19 and TRBJ1-1, is DGGITQSPKYLFRKEGQNVTLSCEQNLNHDAMYWYRQDPGQGLRLIYYSQIVNDFQKGDIAEGYSVSREKKESFPLTVTSAQKNPTAFYLCASSIAGGRAFFGQGTRLTVV.